This record covers a single T cell receptor (beta chain). The antigen remains unidentified. One entry per CDR3 protein, called by TCRdb with MiXCR from the 5' RACE reads. Of around 240,000 distinct CDR3 sequences listed, roughly 7% are singletons. This sample stems from a study of identical twins. Study-wide results and limits: Beta out-of-frame sequences showed weaker excess sharing between twins. Models underestimated how often monozygotic twins shared out-of-frame TCR alpha. Researchers caution that invariant MAIT and iNKT cells could partly confound zero-insertion analyses.

V was shortened by 2 bases and J by 6 bases, with 14 bases between the two germline ends. The CDR3 contains 13 residues. Germline lookup yields CDR1 DFQATT and CDR2 SNEGSKA (reference sequence). This sample also belongs to another study, concerning yellow fever vaccine responses in identical twins. This second study says: Reportedly, the response of twins' T cells to the vaccine seemed partly convergent, partly personalized.

The sample taken for sequencing was memory (CD45RO+) T cells sorted from blood. The V call is TRBV20-1, the J call TRBJ2-7, with no clear D. This sequence originates from a woman aged 18-29 years in good health. DNA of the CDR3: TGCAGTGCTAGATCCTGGGGTTCTCCCGAGCAGTACTTC. The encoded protein is CSARSWGSPEQYF.